This TCR beta chain is from a study of blood T cells in healthy people across ages. The CDR3 has 13 residues. The V end lost 2 bases, the J end lost 5 bases, and 9 bases lay between the germline ends. In germline, CDR1 is MNHEY, CDR2 SVGAGI. Alongside a J-beta primer mix, a sample-barcoded 5' primer served in a second PCR lasting about 6 to 12 cycles. Each CDR3 protein is one row after TCRdb ran MiXCR on the 5' RACE reads. The sample lists 700,000 or so distinct CDR3 sequences; about a fifth were seen once. This chain uses TRBV6-5 with TRBJ1-1; D gene uncertain. The source of this sequence is a man in his 70s in good health. The sample consisted of blood. This chain's CDR3 is CASSYMGWTEAFF. The CDR3 nucleotides are TGTGCCAGCAGTTACATGGGGTGGACTGAAGCTTTCTTT.